This T cell receptor beta chain was obtained from a study of glioma-infiltrating T cells after dendritic cell vaccination. Worth noting for this clone: What it binds is unknown.

TCRB CDR3 was amplified from 2 ug genomic DNA or less. Repertoires were generated with immunoSEQ multiplex PCR, while TCRdb's copy carries only in-frame clones and drops some. The sample has about 82,000 clones; 70% to 90% are singletons. Regarding the study as a whole: Estimated pretreatment TIL content predicted outcome after dendritic cell vaccination.

Isocitrate dehydrogenase mutation was absent in all glioblastoma patients. The receptor comes from a human donor with glioblastoma. The sequencing here drew on blood, taken before dendritic cell vaccination.

The CDR3, as DNA: TGCGCCAGCAGTGAGTCGAAAGGGGGCTACGAAAACACCGGGGAGCTGTTTTTT. It yields the protein CASSESKGGYENTGELFF. V and J are TRBV10-1 and TRBJ2-2; 7 bases map to TRBD1. V trimming: 0 bases; J trimming: 2 bases; junction bases outside the gene matches: 9. The CDR3 loop spans 18 amino acids. Per germline, CDR1 WNHNN and CDR2 SYGVQD (reference sequence).